The rows below give T cell receptor beta chains drawn from one sample of a study of CD8 T cells in ankylosing spondylitis. MiXCR, run by TCRdb on the 5' RACE reads, gives a single entry per CDR3 protein. In the table there are approximately 210,000 distinct CDR3 sequences, 9.5% to 15% of which are singletons. Sequencing was done on a sample of blood, either unsorted or a sorted T cell fraction (not recorded which). These receptors originate from a male donor with ankylosing spondylitis or in good health (not recorded which). The CDR3 runs from the conserved cysteine through the conserved F or W. A D gene is named only where the DNA matches it firmly. Size values are once, few and many counts, or a class for expanded clones, and some rows have none.

v_call,j_call,d_call,clone_size,cdr3_aa,cdr3_nt
TRBV2,TRBJ2-1,TRBD1,few,CASTPTGTYNEQFF,TGTGCCAGCACCCCGACAGGGACCTACAATGAGCAGTTCTTC
TRBV27,TRBJ1-2,NA,few,CASSILPTTYGYTF,TGTGCCAGCAGTATCCTCCCGACAACCTATGGCTACACCTTC
TRBV4-1,TRBJ2-5,NA,NA,CASSQVGTEGPQETQYF,TGCGCCAGCAGCCAAGTGGGGACCGAGGGCCCCCAAGAGACCCAGTACTTC
TRBV7-9,TRBJ1-5,NA,NA,CASSLGQPNQPQHF,TGTGCCAGCAGCTTGGGACAACCGAATCAGCCCCAGCATTTT
TRBV9,TRBJ1-5,NA,few,CASSVGEGNQPQHF,TGTGCCAGCAGCGTAGGGGAGGGCAATCAGCCCCAGCATTTT
TRBV2,TRBJ2-7,NA,NA,CASSVGTVSSYEQYF,TGTGCCAGCAGTGTAGGGACGGTCAGCTCCTACGAGCAGTACTTC
TRBV10-3,TRBJ1-1,TRBD1,few,CAIRSGQGAGITEAFF,TGTGCCATCAGGTCGGGACAGGGGGCAGGAATCACTGAAGCTTTCTTT
TRBV27,TRBJ2-1,NA,few,CASSLRSREYNEQFF,TGTGCCAGCAGTTTAAGGTCTAGAGAGTACAATGAGCAGTTCTTC
TRBV27,TRBJ2-5,NA,NA,CASSPSFDGVTQYF,TGTGCCAGCAGTCCCTCCTTTGATGGCGTGACCCAGTACTTC
TRBV20-1,TRBJ2-1,NA,NA,CSAPGTQTYNEQFF,TGCAGTGCCCCCGGGACTCAGACCTACAATGAGCAGTTCTTC
TRBV5-6,TRBJ2-7,TRBD2,many,CASSLTSGGYEQYF,TGTGCCAGCAGCTTGACTAGCGGGGGGTACGAGCAGTACTTC
TRBV11-2,TRBJ2-2,TRBD2,NA,CASSSALADNTGELFF,TGTGCCAGCAGCTCAGCCCTAGCGGATAACACCGGGGAGCTGTTTTTT
TRBV3-1,TRBJ2-1,NA,few,CASSQVSRPEQFF,TGTGCCAGCAGCCAAGTTTCGAGGCCTGAGCAGTTCTTC
TRBV29-1,TRBJ2-7,NA,NA,CSVAFYASWDEQYF,TGCAGCGTCGCCTTTTACGCCAGTTGGGACGAGCAGTACTTC
TRBV12-3/TRBV12-4,TRBJ1-1,NA,many,CASSPTRGLSTEAFF,TGTGCCAGCAGTCCCACGAGGGGCTTGAGCACTGAAGCTTTCTTT
TRBV27,TRBJ2-7,TRBD2,NA,CATPPRTGLAGAAGYEQYF,TGTGCCACCCCGCCTAGAACGGGACTAGCGGGGGCAGCCGGATACGAGCAGTACTTC
TRBV5-4,TRBJ2-2,NA,few,CASSFAAGPTGELFF,TGTGCCAGCAGCTTCGCCGCGGGACCCACCGGGGAGCTGTTTTTT
TRBV4-1,TRBJ1-2,NA,NA,CASSQGYREDYGYTF,TGCGCCAGCAGCCAAGGGTACAGGGAGGACTATGGCTACACCTTC
TRBV20-1,TRBJ2-1,NA,few,CSARLRGNNEQFF,TGCAGTGCTAGATTACGGGGGAACAATGAGCAGTTCTTC
TRBV11-2,TRBJ2-2,NA,NA,CASSSRGEGVGELFF,TGTGCCAGCAGCTCCAGGGGGGAGGGCGTCGGGGAGCTGTTTTTT
TRBV12-3/TRBV12-4,TRBJ2-4,NA,few,CASSFSGLLAKNIQYF,TGTGCCAGCAGTTTCTCCGGCCTTCTAGCCAAAAACATTCAGTACTTC
TRBV4-1,TRBJ2-1,TRBD2,many,CASSQGTAGGVNEQFF,TGCGCCAGCAGCCAAGGTACAGCGGGAGGTGTAAATGAGCAGTTCTTC
TRBV7-9,TRBJ2-7,NA,NA,CASSAPYEQYF,TGTGCCAGCAGCGCCCCCTACGAGCAGTACTTC
TRBV12-3/TRBV12-4,TRBJ2-7,NA,many,CASSLRASPYEQYF,TGTGCCAGCAGTTTGAGGGCCTCCCCCTACGAGCAGTACTTC
TRBV11-2,TRBJ1-2,NA,NA,CASSFRGVDGYTF,TGTGCCAGCAGCTTCAGGGGTGTGGATGGCTACACCTTC
TRBV2,TRBJ2-4,TRBD1,many,CASSELAGGLRNIQYF,TGTGCCAGCAGTGAACTGGCAGGGGGCTTGAGGAACATTCAGTACTTC
TRBV3-1,TRBJ2-1,NA,NA,CASSPTAGRGVENEQFF,TGTGCCAGCAGCCCAACGGCGGGCAGGGGGGTGGAAAATGAGCAGTTCTTC
TRBV27,TRBJ1-2,NA,many,CASSLGQGSGYTF,TGTGCCAGCAGTTTAGGGCAGGGTAGCGGCTACACCTTC
TRBV5-6,TRBJ2-4,TRBD2,few,CASSYKAGVMDIQYF,TGTGCCAGCAGCTACAAGGCGGGGGTGATGGACATTCAGTACTTC
TRBV4-1,TRBJ2-7,TRBD2,NA,CASSQGTSGSPYAYEQYF,TGCGCCAGCAGCCAAGGGACTAGCGGGAGTCCTTACGCCTACGAGCAGTACTTC
TRBV12-3/TRBV12-4,TRBJ1-2,NA,NA,CASSLLSEGYTF,TGTGCCAGCAGTTTGCTATCGGAGGGCTACACCTTC
TRBV4-2,TRBJ2-1,NA,many,CASSPPGSSYNEQFF,TGTGCCAGCAGCCCCCCCGGGAGCTCCTACAATGAGCAGTTCTTC
TRBV7-9,TRBJ2-6,NA,few,CASSTRDSGANVLTF,TGTGCCAGCAGCACCCGAGACTCTGGGGCCAACGTCCTGACTTTC
TRBV7-9,TRBJ2-3,TRBD2,NA,CASSPQRGSSTDTQYF,TGTGCCAGCAGCCCCCAGCGGGGCTCTAGCACAGATACGCAGTATTTT
TRBV4-1,TRBJ2-7,NA,few,CASSQGGAGPYEQYF,TGCGCCAGCAGCCAAGGGGGGGCAGGGCCCTACGAGCAGTACTTC
TRBV30,TRBJ2-5,NA,NA,CAWSDESPRPPWYQETQYF,TGTGCCTGGAGTGACGAGAGCCCCCGGCCCCCCTGGTACCAAGAGACCCAGTACTTC
TRBV5-6,TRBJ2-3,TRBD2,few,CASSYTGTSGTDTQYF,TGTGCCAGCAGTTATACCGGGACTAGCGGAACAGATACGCAGTATTTT
TRBV7-9,TRBJ2-2,NA,NA,CASRRDGNTGELFF,TGTGCCAGCAGACGGGACGGGAACACCGGGGAGCTGTTTTTT
TRBV5-1,TRBJ2-1,NA,many,CASSSQGSISYNEQFF,TGCGCCAGCAGCTCACAGGGATCTATCTCCTACAATGAGCAGTTCTTC
TRBV15,TRBJ2-7,NA,few,CATSREYSYEQYF,TGTGCCACCAGCAGAGAGTACTCCTACGAGCAGTACTTC
TRBV19,TRBJ2-1,NA,NA,CASSMSYNEQFF,TGTGCCAGTAGTATGAGTTACAATGAGCAGTTCTTC
TRBV15,TRBJ2-5,TRBD2,NA,CATSRELLAGGQETQYF,TGTGCCACCAGCAGAGAATTGCTAGCGGGGGGGCAAGAGACCCAGTACTTC
TRBV6-1,TRBJ2-7,NA,NA,CASSEGVAYEQYF,TGTGCCAGCAGTGAAGGGGTAGCCTACGAGCAGTACTTC